The text below deals with one TCR beta chain. The entry originates in a study of CD4 T cells in relation to SARS-CoV-2 and coronaviruses. Study overall: Shared crossreactive spike epitopes were mapped to their HLA restriction.

Before the COVID-19 pandemic, during about 2011-2018, CD4+ T cells were taken from unexposed donors. Clones were sequenced by immunoSEQ multiplex PCR, and TCRdb holds only the in-frame ones, with some missing. The data hold around 62,000 clones, with 94% observed a single time. This CDR3 is 17 amino acids long. The genes are TRBV21-1 and TRBJ2-5; the table's D call, TRBD1, has no DNA check behind it. TRBV21-1 is flagged as a pseudogene. This receptor was identified in a human donor in good health. The sample consisted of naive CD4+ T cells from PBMCs. The subset is: naive CD4+ T cells isolated by negative enrichment. The CDR3 nucleotides read TGTGCCAGCAGCAATTGGGGGACAGTGTATCGGAAAGAGACCCAGTACTTC. This gives the protein CASSNWGTVYRKETQYF.